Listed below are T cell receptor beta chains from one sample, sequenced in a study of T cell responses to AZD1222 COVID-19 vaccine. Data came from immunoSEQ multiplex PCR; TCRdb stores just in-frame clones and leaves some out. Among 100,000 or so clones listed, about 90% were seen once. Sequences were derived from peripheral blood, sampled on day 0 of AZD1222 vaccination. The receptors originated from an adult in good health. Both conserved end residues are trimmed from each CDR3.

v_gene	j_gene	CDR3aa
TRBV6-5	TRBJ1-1	ASSLEAFDTEAF
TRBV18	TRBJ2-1	ASSTLAGALNEQF
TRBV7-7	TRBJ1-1	ASSPDGNTEAF
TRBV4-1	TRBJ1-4	ASSQAHQGSNEKLF
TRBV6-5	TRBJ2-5	ASTPGMATETQY
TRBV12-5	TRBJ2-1	ASGLVLAGGPDEQF
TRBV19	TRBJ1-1	ASSKGENTEAF
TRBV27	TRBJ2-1	ASSLRGLAGAGSYYNEQF
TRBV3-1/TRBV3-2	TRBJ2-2	ASSQEIGQDIIYTGELF
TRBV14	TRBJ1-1	ASSPERNTEAF
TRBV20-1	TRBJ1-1	SARVNTEAF
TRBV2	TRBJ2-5	ASSDVRLQETQY
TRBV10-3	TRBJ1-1	ATAGRENTEAF
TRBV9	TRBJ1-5	ASSGGTLSNQPQH
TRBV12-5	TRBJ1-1	ASGLTSLSDLMNTEAF
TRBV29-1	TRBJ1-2	SGTQGSYGYT
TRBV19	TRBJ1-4	ASSSGQTNEKLF
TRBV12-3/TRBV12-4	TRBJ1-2	ASSPTGGYGYT
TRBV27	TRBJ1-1	ASSSRGEAEAF
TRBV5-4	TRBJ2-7	ASSRTAERREQY
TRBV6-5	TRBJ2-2	ASTTFGPGELF
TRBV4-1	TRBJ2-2	ASSQGTITGELF